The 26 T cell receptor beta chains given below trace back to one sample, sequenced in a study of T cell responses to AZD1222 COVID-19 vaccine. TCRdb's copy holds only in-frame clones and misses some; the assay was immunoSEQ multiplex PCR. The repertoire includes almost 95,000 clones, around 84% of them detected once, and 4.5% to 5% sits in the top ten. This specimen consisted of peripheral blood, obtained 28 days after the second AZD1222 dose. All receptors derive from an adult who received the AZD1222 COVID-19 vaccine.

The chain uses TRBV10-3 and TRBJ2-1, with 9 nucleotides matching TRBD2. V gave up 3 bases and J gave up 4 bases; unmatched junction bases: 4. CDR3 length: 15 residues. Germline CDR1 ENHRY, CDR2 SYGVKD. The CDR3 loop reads CAISDMREGYNEQFF. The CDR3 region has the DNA TGTGCCATCAGTGATATGCGGGAGGGATACAATGAGCAGTTCTTC.

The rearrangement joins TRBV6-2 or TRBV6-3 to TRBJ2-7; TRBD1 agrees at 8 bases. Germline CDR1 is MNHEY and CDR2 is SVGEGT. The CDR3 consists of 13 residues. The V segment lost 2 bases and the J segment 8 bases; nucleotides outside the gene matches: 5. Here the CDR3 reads CASSYVDRAQQYF. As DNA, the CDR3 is TGTGCCAGCAGTTACGTGGACAGGGCCCAGCAGTACTTC.

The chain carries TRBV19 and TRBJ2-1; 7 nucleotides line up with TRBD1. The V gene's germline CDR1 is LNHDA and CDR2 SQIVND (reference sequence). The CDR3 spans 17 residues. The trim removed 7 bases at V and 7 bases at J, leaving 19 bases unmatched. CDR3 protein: CASTWTGSRTMGNEQFF. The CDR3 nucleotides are TGTGCCAGTACATGGACAGGTAGTCGAACGATGGGTAATGAGCAGTTCTTC.

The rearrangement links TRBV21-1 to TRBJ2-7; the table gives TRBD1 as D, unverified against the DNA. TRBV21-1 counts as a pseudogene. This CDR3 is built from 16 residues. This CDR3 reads CASSYPQGRPPYEQYF. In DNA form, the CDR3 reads TGTGCCAGCAGCTACCCCCAGGGCAGGCCCCCCTACGAGCAGTACTTC.

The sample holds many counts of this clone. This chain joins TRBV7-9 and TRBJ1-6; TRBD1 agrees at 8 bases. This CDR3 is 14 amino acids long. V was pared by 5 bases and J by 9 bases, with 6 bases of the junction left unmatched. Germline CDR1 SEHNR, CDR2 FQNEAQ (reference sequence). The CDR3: CASSGTGVGSPLHF. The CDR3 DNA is TGTGCCAGCAGCGGGACAGGTGTGGGTTCACCCCTCCACTTT.

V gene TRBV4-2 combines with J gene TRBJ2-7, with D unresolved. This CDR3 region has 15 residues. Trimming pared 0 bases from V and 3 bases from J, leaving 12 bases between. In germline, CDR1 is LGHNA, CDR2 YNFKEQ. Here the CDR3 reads CASSQDSGGYYEQYF. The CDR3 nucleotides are TGTGCCAGCAGCCAAGATTCGGGCGGCTACTACGAGCAGTACTTC.

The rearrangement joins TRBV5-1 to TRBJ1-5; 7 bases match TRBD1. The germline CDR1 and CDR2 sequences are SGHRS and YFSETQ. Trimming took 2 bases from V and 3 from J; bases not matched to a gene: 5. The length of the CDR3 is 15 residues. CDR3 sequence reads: CASSFTGENNQPQHF. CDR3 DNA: TGCGCCAGCAGCTTTACAGGGGAGAACAATCAGCCCCAGCATTTT. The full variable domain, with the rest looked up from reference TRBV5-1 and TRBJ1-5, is KAGVTQTPRYLIKTRGQQVTLSCSPISGHRSVSWYQQTPGQGLQFLFEYFSETQRNKGNFPGRFSGRQFSNSRSEMNVSTLELGDSALYLCASSFTGENNQPQHFGDGTRLSIL.

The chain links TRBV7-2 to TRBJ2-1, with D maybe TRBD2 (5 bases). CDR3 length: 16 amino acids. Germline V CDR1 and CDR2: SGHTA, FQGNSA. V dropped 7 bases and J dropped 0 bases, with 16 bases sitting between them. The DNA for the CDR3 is TGTGCCAGCACCCAGTGGTGGGAGAGCTCCTACAATGAGCAGTTCTTC. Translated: CASTQWWESSYNEQFF.

The CDR3 nucleotides are TGCGCCAGCAGCGAAGGGACAGGGGAAAAACTGTTTTTT. Its translation is CASSEGTGEKLFF. V is TRBV5-1 and J is TRBJ1-4, with 9 bases fitting TRBD1. Germline values: CDR1 SGHRS, CDR2 YFSETQ. V gave up 4 bases and J gave up 8 bases; unmatched junction bases: 3. The CDR3 extends over 13 amino acids.

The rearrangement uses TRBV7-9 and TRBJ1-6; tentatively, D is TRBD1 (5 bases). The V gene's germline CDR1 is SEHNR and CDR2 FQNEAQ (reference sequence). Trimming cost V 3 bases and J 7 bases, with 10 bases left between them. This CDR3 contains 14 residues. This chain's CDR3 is CASSLGRSNSPLHF. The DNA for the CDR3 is TGTGCCAGCAGCTTGGGACGGTCAAATTCACCCCTCCACTTT.

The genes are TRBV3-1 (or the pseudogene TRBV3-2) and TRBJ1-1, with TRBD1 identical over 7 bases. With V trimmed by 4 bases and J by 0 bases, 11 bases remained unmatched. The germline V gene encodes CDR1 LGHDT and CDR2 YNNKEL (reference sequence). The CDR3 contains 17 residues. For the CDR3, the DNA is TGTGCCAGCAGCCCCGATGAGACAGGGTATATGAACACTGAAGCTTTCTTT. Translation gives CASSPDETGYMNTEAFF.

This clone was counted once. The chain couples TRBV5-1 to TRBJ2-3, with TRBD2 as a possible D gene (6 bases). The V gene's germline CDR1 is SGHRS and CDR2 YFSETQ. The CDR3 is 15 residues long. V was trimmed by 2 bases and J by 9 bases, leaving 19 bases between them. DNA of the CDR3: TGCGCCAGCAGCTTCGGGGCGGCGGAGGGAGTGACGCAGTATTTT. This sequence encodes CASSFGAAEGVTQYF.

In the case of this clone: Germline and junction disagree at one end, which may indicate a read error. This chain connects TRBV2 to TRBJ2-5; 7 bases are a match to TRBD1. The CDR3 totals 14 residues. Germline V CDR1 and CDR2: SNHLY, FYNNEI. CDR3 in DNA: TGTGCCAGCAGTGCGGGACAGCCCCAAGAGACCCGGTACTTC. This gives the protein CASSAGQPQETRYF.

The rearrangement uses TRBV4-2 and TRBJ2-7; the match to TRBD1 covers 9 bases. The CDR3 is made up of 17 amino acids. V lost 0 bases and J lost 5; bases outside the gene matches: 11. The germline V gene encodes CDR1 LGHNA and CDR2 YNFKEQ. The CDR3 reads CASSQDSLGQGRNEQYF. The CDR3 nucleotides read TGTGCCAGCAGCCAAGATTCACTCGGACAGGGGAGGAACGAGCAGTACTTC.

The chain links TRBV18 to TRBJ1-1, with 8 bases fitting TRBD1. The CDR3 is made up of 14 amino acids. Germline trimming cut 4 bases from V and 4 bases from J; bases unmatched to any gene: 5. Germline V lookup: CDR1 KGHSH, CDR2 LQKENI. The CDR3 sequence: CASSLSGTGTEAFF. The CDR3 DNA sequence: TGTGCCAGCTCACTCTCCGGGACAGGCACTGAAGCTTTCTTT.

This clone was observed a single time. The CDR3 region is CASSLSVQGTQYF. The CDR3 region has the DNA TGTGCCAGCAGTTTATCGGTACAGGGGACCCAGTACTTC. The gene calls are TRBV28 and TRBJ2-5; possibly TRBD1 for D (6 bases). Germline lookup yields CDR1 MDHEN and CDR2 SYDVKM. This CDR3 is 13 amino acids long. V dropped 1 base and J dropped 7 bases, with 10 bases sitting between them.

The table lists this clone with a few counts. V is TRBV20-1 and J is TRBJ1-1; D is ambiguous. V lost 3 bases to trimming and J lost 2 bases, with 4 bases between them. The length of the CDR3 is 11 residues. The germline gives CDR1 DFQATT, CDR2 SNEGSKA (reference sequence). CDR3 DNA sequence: TGCAGTGCTAGGATTAACACTGAAGCTTTCTTT. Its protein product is CSARINTEAFF.

CDR3 protein: CASSIATGELFF. CDR3 nucleotide sequence: TGTGCCAGTAGTATAGCGACCGGGGAGCTGTTTTTT. The rearrangement links TRBV19 to TRBJ2-2; D is uncertain. Trimming pared 1 base from V and 5 bases from J, leaving 2 bases between. This CDR3 has 12 amino acids. The germline gives CDR1 LNHDA, CDR2 SQIVND (reference sequence).

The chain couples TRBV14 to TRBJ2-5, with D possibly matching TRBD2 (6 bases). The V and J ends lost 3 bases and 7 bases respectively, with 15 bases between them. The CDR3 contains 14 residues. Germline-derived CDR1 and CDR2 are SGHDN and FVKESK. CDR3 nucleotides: TGTGCCAGCAGCCACTCGACACGGAGGGGGACCCAGTACTTC. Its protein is CASSHSTRRGTQYF.

The CDR3 here is CASSVGGNEAFF. In DNA, the CDR3 is TGTGCCAGCAGCGTAGGGGGAAATGAAGCTTTCTTT. This rearrangement joins TRBV9 to TRBJ1-1; D is unclear. V lost 0 bases and J 7 bases, leaving 7 bases between the germline ends. Germline-derived CDR1 and CDR2 are SGDLS and YYNGEE. The CDR3 extends over 12 amino acids. The variable domain in full, with the rest retrieved from reference TRBV9 and TRBJ1-1, is DSGVTQTPKHLITATGQRVTLRCSPRSGDLSVYWYQQSLDQGLQFLIQYYNGEERAKGNILERFSAQQFPDLHSELNLSSLELGDSALYFCASSVGGNEAFFGQGTRLTVV.

Written as DNA, the CDR3 is TGTGCCAGCAGTTTTTCTACGGGTGAAGCTTTCTTT. This codes for CASSFSTGEAFF. The rearrangement uses TRBV12-3 or TRBV12-4 and TRBJ1-1, with D uncertain. Between the trimmed V and J ends, which lost 3 bases and 7 bases, there was a span of 9 bases. This CDR3 has 12 residues.

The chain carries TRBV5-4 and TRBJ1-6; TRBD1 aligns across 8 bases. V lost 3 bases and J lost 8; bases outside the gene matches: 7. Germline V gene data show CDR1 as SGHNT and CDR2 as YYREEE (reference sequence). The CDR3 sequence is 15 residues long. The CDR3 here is CASSSLGQVDSPLHF. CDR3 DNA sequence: TGTGCCAGCAGCTCCCTGGGACAGGTGGATTCACCCCTCCACTTT. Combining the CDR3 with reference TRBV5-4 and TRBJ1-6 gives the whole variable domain ETGVTQSPTHLIKTRGQQVTLRCSSQSGHNTVSWYQQALGQGPQFIFQYYREEENGRGNFPPRFSGLQFPNYSSELNVNALELDDSALYLCASSSLGQVDSPLHFGNGTRLTVT.

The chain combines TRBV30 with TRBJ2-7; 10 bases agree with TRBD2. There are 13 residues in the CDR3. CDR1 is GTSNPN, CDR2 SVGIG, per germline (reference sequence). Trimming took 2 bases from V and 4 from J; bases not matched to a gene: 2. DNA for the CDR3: TGTGCCTGGAGTAGCGGGGGGGCATACGAGCAGTACTTC. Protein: CAWSSGGAYEQYF.

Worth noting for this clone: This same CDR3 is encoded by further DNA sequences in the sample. CDR3 coding DNA: TGCGCCAGCAGCTTGGCGGGGGGGGAGACCCAGTACTTC. Translated: CASSLAGGETQYF. The chain is built from TRBV5-1 and TRBJ2-5; 8 bases agree with TRBD2. This CDR3 has 13 amino acids. J was trimmed by 5 bases and V by 0 bases; bases with no gene match: 0. The germline CDR1 and CDR2 sequences are SGHRS and YFSETQ.

CDR3 in amino acids: CASSSPGGGDYGYTF. CDR3 nucleotides: TGTGCCAGCAGTTCCCCGGGAGGGGGTGACTATGGCTACACCTTC. The rearrangement links TRBV28 to TRBJ1-2; the D gene is possibly TRBD1 (6 bases). CDR3 size: 15 residues. V dropped 4 bases and J dropped 3 bases, with 15 bases sitting between them. CDR1 and CDR2 from the germline V gene are MDHEN and SYDVKM.

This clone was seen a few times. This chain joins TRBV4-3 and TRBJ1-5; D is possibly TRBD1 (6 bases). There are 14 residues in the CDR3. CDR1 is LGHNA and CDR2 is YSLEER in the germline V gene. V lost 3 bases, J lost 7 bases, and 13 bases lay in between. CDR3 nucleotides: TGCGCCAGCAGCCAGGCTCTGGGGGGCCAGCCCCAGCATTTT. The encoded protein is CASSQALGGQPQHF.